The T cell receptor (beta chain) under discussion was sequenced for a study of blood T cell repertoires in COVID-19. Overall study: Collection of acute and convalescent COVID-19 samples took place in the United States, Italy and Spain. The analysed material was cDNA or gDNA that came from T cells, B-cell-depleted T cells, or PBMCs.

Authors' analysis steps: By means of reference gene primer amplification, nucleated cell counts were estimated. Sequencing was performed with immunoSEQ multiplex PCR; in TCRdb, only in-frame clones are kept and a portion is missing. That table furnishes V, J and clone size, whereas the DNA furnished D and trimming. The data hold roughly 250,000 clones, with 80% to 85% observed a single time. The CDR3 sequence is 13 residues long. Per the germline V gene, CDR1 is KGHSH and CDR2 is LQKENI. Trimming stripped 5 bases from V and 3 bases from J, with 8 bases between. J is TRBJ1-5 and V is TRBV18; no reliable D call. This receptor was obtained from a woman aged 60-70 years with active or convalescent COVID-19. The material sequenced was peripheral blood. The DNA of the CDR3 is TGTGCCAGCTCAACCTATAACAATCAGCCCCAGCATTTT. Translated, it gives CASSTYNNQPQHF.